What follows describes a single T cell receptor beta chain. Its specificity is unknown. The entry originates in a study of vaccination and CD4 T cells after COVID-19. On the study more broadly: Investigators took post-vaccine samples a median roughly 72 days after dose two, within a range of 14 to 241. Every culture used as a control got a CEFX pool, an HIV-1 Nef pool, or no peptide.

Germline CDR1 is MNHEY and CDR2 is SMNVEV (reference sequence). CDR3 length equals 14 residues. The ends were cut back, 4 bases at V and 4 bases at J, with 12 bases in the middle. Whole-study findings and limits: Among those convalescent, a median 86.3% of reactive clones emerged solely post-vaccination.

Described treatment: roughly ten-day PBMC culture with coronavirus spike peptide pools or control peptides (ViraFEST assay). Cultured CD4+ T-cell DNA underwent Oncomine TCR Beta short-read sequencing. TCRdb re-called the PCR reads with MiXCR, one entry per CDR3 protein. Among thousands of distinct CDR3 sequences, around 62% were seen once, and the ten largest hold around 19%. The sample here was cultured CD4+ T cells from blood, taken after SARS-CoV-2 vaccination. The sequence was obtained from a human donor with COVID-19. The rearrangement links TRBV27 to TRBJ2-3; maybe TRBD1 (5 bases). The CDR3 nucleotides read TGTGCCAGCAGTTCATCTCAAGGGGCAGATACGCAGTATTTT. It specifies CASSSSQGADTQYF.